A selection of T cell receptor beta chains follows, all from one sample in a study of blood T cell repertoires in COVID-19. The method was immunoSEQ multiplex PCR; TCRdb's version includes in-frame clones alone and lacks a portion of them. The sample yields under 250,000 clones, 89% seen once. Sequenced material: peripheral blood. The source is a man aged 55 to 69 who had recovered from COVID-19. Each CDR3 is given with its conserved first and last residue. The D gene is left open where the match is weak. The listing skips clone size in some rows; elsewhere it reads once, few, many or a size class.

j_call: TRBJ2-3
v_call: TRBV27
clone_size: few
d_call: TRBD2
cdr3_nt: TGTGCCAGCAGTCTAAAGACTAGCGGGACCACAGATACGCAGTATTTT
cdr3_aa: CASSLKTSGTTDTQYF

j_call: TRBJ2-7
v_call: TRBV28
clone_size: .
d_call: .
cdr3_nt: TGTGCCAGCAGTTCTACTAGTGACAGGCCAGTCCACGAGCAGTACTTC
cdr3_aa: CASSSTSDRPVHEQYF

j_call: TRBJ1-4
v_call: TRBV3-1/TRBV3-2
clone_size: .
d_call: TRBD1
cdr3_nt: TGTGCCAGCAGTCTCAGACAGGGTAATGAAAAACTGTTTTTT
cdr3_aa: CASSLRQGNEKLFF

j_call: TRBJ2-4
v_call: TRBV19
clone_size: .
d_call: .
cdr3_nt: TGTGCCAGTAGTATAGATCACCGCGAAGCCAAAAACATTCAGTACTTC
cdr3_aa: CASSIDHREAKNIQYF

j_call: TRBJ2-1
v_call: TRBV7-3
clone_size: .
d_call: .
cdr3_nt: TGTGCCAGCAGCCCCCAAGCGCCATACAATGAGCAGTTCTTC
cdr3_aa: CASSPQAPYNEQFF

j_call: TRBJ1-4
v_call: TRBV4-1
clone_size: .
d_call: TRBD1
cdr3_nt: TGCGCCAGCAGCCACCAGATGGACAGGGGAGGTGAAAAACTGTTTTTT
cdr3_aa: CASSHQMDRGGEKLFF

j_call: TRBJ2-7
v_call: TRBV5-6
clone_size: .
d_call: .
cdr3_nt: TGTGCCAGCAGCTTGACTCCTTCCTCCGAGCAGTACTTC
cdr3_aa: CASSLTPSSEQYF

j_call: TRBJ2-5
v_call: TRBV5-4
clone_size: .
d_call: .
cdr3_nt: TGTGCCAGCAGCTTGGAAGGGCCGGCCCTCCGGGGGGAGACCCAGTACTTC
cdr3_aa: CASSLEGPALRGETQYF

j_call: TRBJ2-1
v_call: TRBV3-1/TRBV3-2
clone_size: once
d_call: TRBD2
cdr3_nt: TGTGCCAGCAGCCAAGAGGGCGGGAGGCGGTACCACAATGAGCAGTTCTTC
cdr3_aa: CASSQEGGRRYHNEQFF

j_call: TRBJ1-1
v_call: TRBV15
clone_size: .
d_call: TRBD1
cdr3_nt: TGTGCCACCAGCAGACAAGGACAGGGCAACACTGAAGCTTTCTTT
cdr3_aa: CATSRQGQGNTEAFF

j_call: TRBJ2-1
v_call: TRBV11-3
clone_size: once
d_call: TRBD2
cdr3_nt: TGTGCCAGCAGCTTAGATAGCAGCGGGAGATACAATGAGCAGTTCTTC
cdr3_aa: CASSLDSSGRYNEQFF

j_call: TRBJ2-4
v_call: TRBV9
clone_size: few
d_call: TRBD1
cdr3_nt: TGTGCCAGCAGCGTACAGGGGGCCGGTGTGGACATTCAGTACTTC
cdr3_aa: CASSVQGAGVDIQYF

j_call: TRBJ2-2
v_call: TRBV7-3
clone_size: .
d_call: .
cdr3_nt: TGTGCCAGCAGCTCCAGCAGGGCAGGTTCGAACACCGGGGAGCTGTTTTTT
cdr3_aa: CASSSSRAGSNTGELFF

j_call: TRBJ2-3
v_call: TRBV9
clone_size: .
d_call: .
cdr3_nt: TGTGCCAGCAGCGCAACTATGGGGGGATCCACAGATACGCAGTATTTT
cdr3_aa: CASSATMGGSTDTQYF

j_call: TRBJ2-1
v_call: TRBV2
clone_size: .
d_call: .
cdr3_nt: TGTGCCAGCAGTCCGACAGGCTACAATGAGCAGTTCTTC
cdr3_aa: CASSPTGYNEQFF

j_call: TRBJ2-5
v_call: TRBV7-9
clone_size: once
d_call: TRBD1
cdr3_nt: TGTGCCAGCAGTCCTACAGGGGGAGTGGTAGAGACCCAGTACTTC
cdr3_aa: CASSPTGGVVETQYF

j_call: TRBJ1-6
v_call: TRBV2
clone_size: .
d_call: .
cdr3_nt: TGTGCCAGCAGTGAAACCTACCTGACACCCCTCCACTTT
cdr3_aa: CASSETYLTPLHF

j_call: TRBJ2-3
v_call: TRBV5-3
clone_size: .
d_call: TRBD2
cdr3_nt: TGTGCCAGAAGCTTTCAGCGGGAGACGGGCCCAGATACGCAGTATTTT
cdr3_aa: CARSFQRETGPDTQYF

j_call: TRBJ2-1
v_call: TRBV19
clone_size: .
d_call: .
cdr3_nt: TGTGCCAGTACCCAGCGGCCGTCCTACAATGAGCAGTTCTTC
cdr3_aa: CASTQRPSYNEQFF

j_call: TRBJ1-2
v_call: TRBV6-6
clone_size: .
d_call: TRBD1
cdr3_nt: TGTGCCAGCAATGAGATCGGGACAGGGGGCGGCTATGGCTACACCTTC
cdr3_aa: CASNEIGTGGGYGYTF

j_call: TRBJ2-1
v_call: TRBV9
clone_size: .
d_call: TRBD2
cdr3_nt: TGTGCCAGCAGCGACGGACTAGCGGGAGGTTACAATGAGCAGTTCTTC
cdr3_aa: CASSDGLAGGYNEQFF

j_call: TRBJ2-3
v_call: TRBV19
clone_size: .
d_call: TRBD2
cdr3_nt: TGTGCCAGTAGTAATTTAGCGGGGGGGCTCACAGATACGCAGTATTTT
cdr3_aa: CASSNLAGGLTDTQYF

j_call: TRBJ2-3
v_call: TRBV30
clone_size: .
d_call: TRBD2
cdr3_nt: TGTGCCTGGAGCTCTAGCGGGAGGGATACGCAGTATTTT
cdr3_aa: CAWSSSGRDTQYF

j_call: TRBJ1-4
v_call: TRBV7-2
clone_size: .
d_call: .
cdr3_nt: TGTGCCAGCAGCTTAAACCTTAAAGAGGAAAAACTGTTTTTT
cdr3_aa: CASSLNLKEEKLFF

j_call: TRBJ2-1
v_call: TRBV28
clone_size: .
d_call: TRBD2
cdr3_nt: TGTGCCAGCAGTCTGAGCGGGAGGATCACCTACAATGAGCAGTTCTTC
cdr3_aa: CASSLSGRITYNEQFF

j_call: TRBJ2-3
v_call: TRBV7-3
clone_size: .
d_call: TRBD2
cdr3_nt: TGTGCCAGCAGCTTTAGCGGGGGCACAGATACGCAGTATTTT
cdr3_aa: CASSFSGGTDTQYF

j_call: TRBJ1-2
v_call: TRBV29-1
clone_size: .
d_call: TRBD1
cdr3_nt: TGCAGCGACGCGACAGGGTTGGGTGGCTACACCTTC
cdr3_aa: CSDATGLGGYTF

j_call: TRBJ2-1
v_call: TRBV6-2/TRBV6-3
clone_size: .
d_call: TRBD1
cdr3_nt: TGTGCCAGCAGTTACTCCGGACAGGGGGTGAATGAGCAGTTCTTC
cdr3_aa: CASSYSGQGVNEQFF

j_call: TRBJ1-1
v_call: TRBV6-6
clone_size: .
d_call: .
cdr3_nt: TGTGCCAGCAGTTACGGAGGCGGAACGAACACTGAAGCTTTCTTT
cdr3_aa: CASSYGGGTNTEAFF

j_call: TRBJ2-4
v_call: TRBV23-1
clone_size: .
d_call: .
cdr3_nt: TGCGCCAGCAGTCAAGCCGACAGGAACCTAGCCAAAAACATTCAGTACTTC
cdr3_aa: CASSQADRNLAKNIQYF

j_call: TRBJ2-5
v_call: TRBV7-3
clone_size: .
d_call: TRBD2
cdr3_nt: TGTGCCAGCAGCTTAACCAGCGGGAGGCGAGAGACCCAGTACTTC
cdr3_aa: CASSLTSGRRETQYF

j_call: TRBJ2-1
v_call: TRBV30
clone_size: .
d_call: .
cdr3_nt: TGTGCCTGGAGTGTAAGACACTTGCCGCCCTACAATGAGCAGTTCTTC
cdr3_aa: CAWSVRHLPPYNEQFF

j_call: TRBJ2-4
v_call: TRBV7-2
clone_size: once
d_call: TRBD2
cdr3_nt: TGTGCCAGCAGCTCATCGCGGGGCGGGGGGACCCATAAGTACTTC
cdr3_aa: CASSSSRGGGTHKYF

j_call: TRBJ2-3
v_call: TRBV7-9
clone_size: .
d_call: .
cdr3_nt: TGTGCCAGCAGCTTAGCGATGGCCCCTAGGGGGACAGATACGCAGTATTTT
cdr3_aa: CASSLAMAPRGTDTQYF

j_call: TRBJ1-2
v_call: TRBV19
clone_size: .
d_call: .
cdr3_nt: TGTGCCAGTAGTATAGACCCCTGGACAGCTAACTATGGCTACACCTTC
cdr3_aa: CASSIDPWTANYGYTF

j_call: TRBJ2-6
v_call: TRBV18
clone_size: .
d_call: .
cdr3_nt: TGTGCCAGCTCACCTGGAACAGCCGCTGGGGCCAACGTCCTGACTTTC
cdr3_aa: CASSPGTAAGANVLTF

j_call: TRBJ1-1
v_call: TRBV19
clone_size: few
d_call: .
cdr3_nt: TGTGCCGTAGAACCTCAGGGGAACACTGAAGCTTTCTTT
cdr3_aa: CAVEPQGNTEAFF

j_call: TRBJ2-7
v_call: TRBV7-9
clone_size: .
d_call: TRBD2
cdr3_nt: TGTGCCAGCAGCTTCTCCGGGACTAGGGACGAGCAGTACTTC
cdr3_aa: CASSFSGTRDEQYF

j_call: TRBJ2-3
v_call: TRBV9
clone_size: .
d_call: .
cdr3_nt: TGTGCCAGCAGCGTGATGGGAGCGGGTTCCAGGACGCAGTATTTT
cdr3_aa: CASSVMGAGSRTQYF

j_call: TRBJ1-1
v_call: TRBV6-5
clone_size: .
d_call: .
cdr3_nt: TGTGCCAGCAGGAAAGCGGACACTGAAGCTTTCTTT
cdr3_aa: CASRKADTEAFF

j_call: TRBJ1-1
v_call: TRBV7-3
clone_size: .
d_call: .
cdr3_nt: TGTGCCAGCAGCTTCCGGGGGTTCGACACTGAAGCTTTCTTT
cdr3_aa: CASSFRGFDTEAFF

j_call: TRBJ2-2
v_call: TRBV18
clone_size: .
d_call: TRBD1
cdr3_nt: TGTGCCAGCTCACCGGGACAGGGGCGAACCGGGGAGCTGTTTTTT
cdr3_aa: CASSPGQGRTGELFF

j_call: TRBJ1-2
v_call: TRBV28
clone_size: .
d_call: TRBD1
cdr3_nt: TGTGCCAGCAGTCTTACCGGGACAGGGGGCGTGAAGGGCTACACCTTC
cdr3_aa: CASSLTGTGGVKGYTF

j_call: TRBJ2-5
v_call: TRBV9
clone_size: .
d_call: .
cdr3_nt: TGTGCCAGCAGCGTAGTCGGAGATAGGCAAGAGACCCAGTACTTC
cdr3_aa: CASSVVGDRQETQYF

j_call: TRBJ1-2
v_call: TRBV2
clone_size: .
d_call: .
cdr3_nt: TGTGCCAGCAAAGGAGGGGAGGGAAACTATGGCTACACCTTC
cdr3_aa: CASKGGEGNYGYTF

j_call: TRBJ2-3
v_call: TRBV4-2
clone_size: .
d_call: .
cdr3_nt: TGTGCCAGCAGCCAGTTGGGGGGTAGCACAGATACGCAGTATTTT
cdr3_aa: CASSQLGGSTDTQYF